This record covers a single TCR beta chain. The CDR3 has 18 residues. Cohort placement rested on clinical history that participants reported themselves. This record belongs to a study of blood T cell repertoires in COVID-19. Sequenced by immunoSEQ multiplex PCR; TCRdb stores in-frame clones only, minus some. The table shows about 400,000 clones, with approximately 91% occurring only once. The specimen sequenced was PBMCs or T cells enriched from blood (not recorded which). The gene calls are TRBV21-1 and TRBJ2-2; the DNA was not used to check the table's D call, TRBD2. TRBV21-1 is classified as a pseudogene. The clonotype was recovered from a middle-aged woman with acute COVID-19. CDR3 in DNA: TGTGCCAGCAGCAAGCCGGAATGCGGGACGCCGAACACCGGGGAGCTGTTTTTT. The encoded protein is CASSKPECGTPNTGELFF.